These 31 T cell receptor beta chains originate from one sample sequenced in a study of shared clonotypes between healthy human individuals. Terminally differentiated effector memory CD45RA+ cells were left out of the naive CD8 fraction, which was CD45RO-negative and positively selected for CCR7. Measured with immunoSEQ multiplex PCR; TCRdb has only the in-frame clones, and not every one. The sample has over 2,000,000 clones, 80% to 95% seen once. Sequences were obtained from naive CD8+ T cells from PBMCs. The receptor set was obtained from a young man in good health. Some clones in this sample may be carry-over from other donors' samples.

Concerning this clone itself: Mismatch with germline at one junction end may stem from a read error. This chain joins TRBV7-9 and TRBJ2-3; a possible D gene is TRBD2 (5 bases). The CDR3 is 11 residues long. Germline lookup yields CDR1 SEHNR and CDR2 FQNEAQ (reference sequence). The CDR3 loop is CASSLPSNLHF. DNA of the CDR3: TGTGCCAGCAGCTTACCTAGCAACCTGCATTTT.

V usage is TRBV9 and J usage is TRBJ2-1, with 13 nucleotides matching TRBD2. V trimming: 4 bases; J trimming: 9 bases; junction bases outside the gene matches: 10. The CDR3 length is 16 residues. The V gene's germline CDR1 is SGDLS and CDR2 YYNGEE. The CDR3 DNA reads TGTGCCAGCAGCCCCGGGACTAGCGGGATTGTGCCTGAGCAGTTCTTC. It translates to CASSPGTSGIVPEQFF.

This clone is a singleton in its sample. The chain uses TRBV11-2 and TRBJ2-1, with TRBD1 matching over 8 bases. Germline V gene sequence: CDR1 SGHAT, CDR2 FQNNGV. CDR3 size: 16 residues. With 5 bases clipped from V and 6 bases from J, the junction kept 12 bases outside the gene matches. The CDR3 coding sequence is TGTGCCAGCAGCGCTCGACAGGGGCGAAAGACCAATGAGCAGTTCTTC. As protein: CASSARQGRKTNEQFF.

The CDR3 DNA sequence: TGTGCCAGCAGTTTACGGGACAGGGGGCATGTGGAAGCTTTCTTT. This gives the protein CASSLRDRGHVEAFF. The rearrangement joins TRBV28 to TRBJ1-1; 12 nucleotides agree with TRBD1. The CDR3 contains 15 residues. Germline assignment: CDR1 MDHEN and CDR2 SYDVKM. With V trimmed by 2 bases and J by 8 bases, 6 bases remained unmatched.

V usage is TRBV28 and J usage is TRBJ2-1; D may be TRBD1 (5 bases). The CDR3 length is 15 residues. V was trimmed by 6 bases and J by 6 bases, leaving 18 bases between them. Germline V gene lookup returns CDR1 MDHEN and CDR2 SYDVKM. Here the CDR3 reads CASSLRGSLSNEQFF. DNA of the CDR3: TGTGCCAGCAGCTTAAGGGGTTCCCTTTCCAATGAGCAGTTCTTC.

The chain uses TRBV28 and TRBJ2-7; D not certain. V was trimmed by 3 bases and J by 0 bases, leaving 6 bases between them. Germline CDR1 reads MDHEN; CDR2 reads SYDVKM. The CDR3 is 13 residues long. The CDR3 is CASSFHSSYEQYF. For the CDR3, the DNA is TGTGCCAGCAGTTTTCACAGCTCCTACGAGCAGTACTTC.

Notes on this clone: The same CDR3 arises from other DNA sequences in this sample as well. The V and J genes are TRBV9 and TRBJ2-7; D gene ambiguous. Between the trimmed V and J ends, which lost 0 bases and 0 bases, there was a span of 4 bases. CDR3 length: 13 amino acids. The V gene's germline CDR1 is SGDLS and CDR2 YYNGEE. The CDR3 nucleotides read TGTGCCAGCAGCGTAGGCGCCTCCTACGAGCAGTACTTC. It translates to CASSVGASYEQYF.

The CDR3, as DNA: TGTGCCAGCAGCTTCGGACATAGCCCTGGAAACACCATATATTTT. This sequence encodes CASSFGHSPGNTIYF. The chain joins TRBV7-9 to TRBJ1-3, with D possibly matching TRBD1 (5 bases). V was cut by 3 bases and J by 2 bases, with 11 bases left in between. The CDR3 runs to 15 residues. Per germline, CDR1 SEHNR and CDR2 FQNEAQ (reference sequence).

This clone was seen a single time. V gene TRBV19 combines with J gene TRBJ2-2, with 13 bases identical to TRBD2. The germline V gene has CDR1 LNHDA and CDR2 SQIVND (reference sequence). The junction had 6 bases not matched to a gene; V was cut back by 5 bases and J by 6 bases. The CDR3 loop spans 16 amino acids. CDR3 DNA sequence: TGTGCCAGTAGTCCTGGACTAGCGGGAGTTTCCGGGGAGCTGTTTTTT. Protein sequence: CASSPGLAGVSGELFF.

The rearrangement joins TRBV11-2 to TRBJ2-7, with 8 bases that match TRBD2. The germline V gene has CDR1 SGHAT and CDR2 FQNNGV. There are 14 residues in the CDR3. Unmatched junction bases numbered 10, after V lost 6 bases and J lost 6 bases. The CDR3 DNA follows: TGTGCCAGCAGGGTTCCGGGACTAGATTCCGAGCAGTACTTC. Its protein is CASRVPGLDSEQYF.

This chain uses TRBV5-1 with TRBJ2-7, with 7 positions matching TRBD1. Germline V gives CDR1 SGHRS, CDR2 YFSETQ. V shed 4 bases and J 1 base; nucleotides not matched to a gene: 14. The CDR3 consists of 17 residues. The CDR3 sequence is CASSLNLEQGLSYEQYF. The DNA for the CDR3 is TGCGCCAGCAGCCTGAACCTTGAACAGGGGCTTTCCTACGAGCAGTACTTC.

The V gene is TRBV30, the J gene TRBJ2-7, with a possible D match to TRBD1 (6 bases). CDR1 is GTSNPN and CDR2 is SVGIG in the germline V gene (reference sequence). The CDR3 totals 13 residues. The V and J ends lost 0 bases and 7 bases respectively, with 13 bases between them. The CDR3 sequence: CAWSVTGTAEQYF. In DNA, the CDR3 is TGTGCCTGGAGTGTGACAGGCACGGCGGAGCAGTACTTC.

The gene calls are TRBV4-1 and TRBJ1-2; the D gene is possibly TRBD1 (6 bases). In germline, CDR1 is MGHRA, CDR2 YSYEKL. V shed 2 bases and J shed 3 bases, with 16 bases lying between them. CDR3 length: 16 amino acids. The CDR3 DNA follows: TGCGCCAGCAGCCAATCCTTGAGGGGGGGCGACTATGGCTACACCTTC. Its translation is CASSQSLRGGDYGYTF.

This chain uses TRBV19 with TRBJ1-2; D gene uncertain. The CDR3 covers 14 residues. Germline-derived CDR1 and CDR2 are LNHDA and SQIVND (reference sequence). Trimming took off 0 bases at V and 4 bases at J, with 9 bases between the two ends. CDR3 sequence (DNA): TGTGCCAGTAGTATAGATCCAGAGAGCTATGGCTACACCTTC. Translation: CASSIDPESYGYTF.

Only one count was recorded for this clone. The same CDR3 arises from other DNA sequences in this sample as well. This sequence joins TRBV27 and TRBJ1-5, with a possible D match to TRBD1 (6 bases). Trimming stripped 6 bases from V and 7 bases from J, with 13 bases between. Germline values: CDR1 MNHEY, CDR2 SMNVEV (reference sequence). The length of the CDR3 is 13 residues. CDR3 protein: CASSSRGGQPQHF. The CDR3 region has the DNA TGTGCCAGCAGCTCTAGGGGGGGCCAGCCCCAGCATTTT.

Remarks on this clone: This CDR3 is also generated by other DNA sequences in the sample. The gene calls are TRBV7-9 and TRBJ2-7; D is possibly TRBD2 (5 bases). Per germline, CDR1 SEHNR and CDR2 FQNEAQ (reference sequence). The ends were cut back, 2 bases at V and 0 bases at J, with 8 bases in the middle. This CDR3 has 14 residues. CDR3 in amino acids: CASSLTGSSYEQYF. The CDR3 DNA follows: TGTGCCAGCAGCTTAACGGGGAGCTCCTACGAGCAGTACTTC.

The chain joins TRBV6-6 to TRBJ2-7; D is possibly TRBD1 (6 bases). The CDR3 sequence is 15 residues long. Trimming took off 0 bases at V and 0 bases at J, with 9 bases between the two ends. Germline assignment: CDR1 MNHNY and CDR2 SVGAGI (reference sequence). The CDR3 loop is CASSYSDSPSYEQYF. For the CDR3, the DNA is TGTGCCAGCAGTTACTCGGACAGCCCCTCCTACGAGCAGTACTTC.

About this clone: This same CDR3 is encoded by further DNA sequences in the sample. In DNA form, the CDR3 reads TGTGCCAGCAGCTTAGGGGCACCGTACGAGCAGTACTTC. Translating gives CASSLGAPYEQYF. The chain links TRBV11-2 to TRBJ2-7; D is unresolved. V lost 1 base and J lost 4, with 8 bases in between. Germline CDR1 SGHAT, CDR2 FQNNGV. The CDR3 runs 13 residues.

The CDR3 protein is CASSRSGDSYEQYF. The CDR3 DNA is TGTGCCAGCAGCCGAAGCGGGGACTCCTACGAGCAGTACTTC. J is TRBJ2-7 and V is TRBV9; 7 bases are shared with TRBD2. The trim removed 4 bases at V and 0 bases at J, leaving 4 bases unmatched. The CDR3 runs to 14 residues. Germline CDR1 SGDLS, CDR2 YYNGEE.

The chain uses TRBV6-4 and TRBJ2-1, with D perhaps matching TRBD1 or TRBD2 (6 bases each). CDR3 length: 15 residues. V shed 2 bases and J shed 5 bases, with 13 bases lying between them. Germline V CDR1 and CDR2: MRHNA, SNTAGT. CDR3 DNA sequence: TGTGCCAGCAGTGACCTCCGGGGGCCCGACAATGAGCAGTTCTTC. Amino acids: CASSDLRGPDNEQFF.

The chain couples TRBV13 to TRBJ2-5, with TRBD1 matching over 7 bases. Germline CDR1 and CDR2: PRHDT and FYEKMQ (reference sequence). The CDR3 runs 14 residues. The trim removed 2 bases at V and 5 bases at J, leaving 5 bases unmatched. CDR3 nucleotide sequence: TGTGCCAGCAGCTTAAGGGGGCGCGGGGAGACCCAGTACTTC. The encoded protein is CASSLRGRGETQYF.

This chain uses TRBV10-3 with TRBJ2-3, with D perhaps matching TRBD2 (6 bases). V lost 0 bases to trimming and J lost 0 bases, with 16 bases between them. This CDR3 region has 18 residues. Looked up from germline, CDR1 is ENHRY and CDR2 is SYGVKD. In DNA form, the CDR3 reads TGTGCCATCAGTGAGTCGAAGGAAACGGGACTTAGCACAGATACGCAGTATTTT. Its translation is CAISESKETGLSTDTQYF.

The rearrangement uses TRBV4-2 and TRBJ2-3; TRBD2 aligns across 12 bases. The CDR3 loop spans 16 amino acids. V shed 2 bases and J 0 bases; nucleotides not matched to a gene: 0. Per the germline V gene, CDR1 is LGHNA and CDR2 is YNFKEQ. For the CDR3, the DNA is TGTGCCAGCAGCCAACTAGCGGGAGGGAGCACAGATACGCAGTATTTT. Its protein is CASSQLAGGSTDTQYF.

This chain connects TRBV27 to TRBJ2-1; D call uncertain. Trimming removed 0 bases from V and 11 bases from J, with 11 bases in between. The CDR3 runs 13 residues. In germline, CDR1 is MNHEY, CDR2 SMNVEV (reference sequence). DNA for the CDR3: TGTGCCAGCAGTTTATCGTCATTATTGAAGCAGTTCTTC. As protein: CASSLSSLLKQFF.

The rearrangement uses TRBV19 and TRBJ1-5; weak D call: TRBD1 (5 bases). V was trimmed by 0 bases and J by 7 bases, leaving 13 bases between them. The CDR3 extends over 15 amino acids. Germline values: CDR1 LNHDA, CDR2 SQIVND (reference sequence). CDR3 coding DNA: TGTGCCAGTAGTATAGATAGAAGGGGTCACCAGCCCCAGCATTTT. Translating gives CASSIDRRGHQPQHF.

The gene calls are TRBV19 and TRBJ2-7; D is possibly TRBD2 (5 bases). This CDR3 comprises 15 residues. Trimming pared 3 bases from V and 0 bases from J, leaving 12 bases between. Germline V lookup: CDR1 LNHDA, CDR2 SQIVND (reference sequence). The CDR3 loop reads CASSMASLSSYEQYF. For the CDR3, the DNA is TGTGCCAGTAGTATGGCTAGCCTGAGCTCCTACGAGCAGTACTTC.

The chain couples TRBV7-9 to TRBJ2-1; D remains ambiguous. Deletions cut 1 base from V and 4 bases from J, with 8 bases between. The CDR3 length is 14 residues. CDR1 and CDR2 (germline): SEHNR, FQNEAQ (reference sequence). CDR3 DNA: TGTGCCAGCAGCTTAGAAGCAGCTTACAATGAGCAGTTCTTC. Amino acid sequence: CASSLEAAYNEQFF.

A single count supports this clone. The chain is built from TRBV19 and TRBJ1-1; D unclear. Trimming cost V 3 bases and J 4 bases, with 9 bases left between them. Germline V gene sequence: CDR1 LNHDA, CDR2 SQIVND (reference sequence). CDR3 length: 13 residues. The CDR3 DNA reads as TGTGCCAGTAGTATTCTCCCTGGCACTGAAGCTTTCTTT. Translated, it gives CASSILPGTEAFF.

This sequence joins TRBV7-8 and TRBJ1-1, with a tentative D call TRBD1 (5 bases). This CDR3 comprises 13 residues. V was pared by 8 bases and J by 1 base, with 11 bases between. CDR1 and CDR2 (germline): SGHVS, FQNEAQ. The CDR3 region has the DNA TGTGCCAGCTCCCCGACAGCGAACACTGAAGCTTTCTTT. It specifies CASSPTANTEAFF.

This chain links TRBV4-3 with TRBJ2-1; D remains ambiguous. CDR1 is LGHNA and CDR2 is YSLEER in the germline V gene. The CDR3 extends over 15 amino acids. The germline V and J ends were trimmed by 1 base and 5 bases, with 12 bases remaining between them. The CDR3 region has the DNA TGCGCCAGCAGCCAAGGGAGCGCCGCGGACAATGAGCAGTTCTTC. It codes for CASSQGSAADNEQFF.

The CDR3 DNA reads TGTGCCAGCAGCCAGGGCTTAGCGGGAGGGAAGAGCTCCTACAATGAGCAGTTCTTC. Amino acids: CASSQGLAGGKSSYNEQFF. V is TRBV4-2 and J is TRBJ2-1, with 11 positions matching TRBD2. V dropped 3 bases and J dropped 0; count of bases not matched to a gene: 10. The germline V gene has CDR1 LGHNA and CDR2 YNFKEQ. This CDR3 comprises 19 residues.